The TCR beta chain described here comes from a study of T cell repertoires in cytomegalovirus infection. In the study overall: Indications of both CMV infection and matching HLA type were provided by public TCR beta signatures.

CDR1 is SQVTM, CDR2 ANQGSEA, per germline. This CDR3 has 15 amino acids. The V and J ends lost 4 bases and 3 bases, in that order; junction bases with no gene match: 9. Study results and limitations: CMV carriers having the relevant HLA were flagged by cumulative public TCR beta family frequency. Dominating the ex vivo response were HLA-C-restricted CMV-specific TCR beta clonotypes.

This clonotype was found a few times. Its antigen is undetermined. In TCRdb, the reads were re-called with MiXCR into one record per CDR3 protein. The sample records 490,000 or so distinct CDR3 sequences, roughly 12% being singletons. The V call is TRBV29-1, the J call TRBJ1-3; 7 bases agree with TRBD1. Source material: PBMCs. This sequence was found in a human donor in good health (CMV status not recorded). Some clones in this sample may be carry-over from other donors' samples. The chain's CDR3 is CSVGAPGTVGNTIYF. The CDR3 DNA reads TGCAGCGTTGGGGCACCGGGGACAGTTGGAAACACCATATATTTT.